The rows below give T cell receptor beta chains drawn from one sample of a study of read filtering for tumor transcriptome and immune sequencing. MiXCR was run by TCRdb on the reads, yielding one entry per CDR3 protein. The sample records 100,000 to 150,000 distinct CDR3 sequences, approximately 13% being singletons. Specimen: a population of CD138-negative cells sorted from bone marrow. The receptors come from a donor at least 40 years old with multiple myeloma. The CDR3 runs from the conserved cysteine through the conserved F or W. The D gene is left open where the match is weak. Not all rows give a size; the values are once, few, many and, for expanded clones, a class.

v_gene: TRBV7-9; d_gene: TRBD1; abundance: many; j_gene: TRBJ1-6; CDR3aa: CASTSQGAASPLHF; CDR3nt: TGTGCCAGCACCTCCCAGGGGGCCGCTTCACCCCTCCACTTT
v_gene: TRBV10-2; d_gene: TRBD2; abundance: many; j_gene: TRBJ2-3; CDR3aa: CASSEGTSGPQYF; CDR3nt: TGCGCCAGCAGTGAAGGGACTAGCGGACCACAGTATTTT
v_gene: TRBV7-2; d_gene: TRBD2; abundance: few; j_gene: TRBJ2-3; CDR3aa: CASSKLAEDTDTQYF; CDR3nt: TGTGCCAGCAGCAAACTAGCGGAAGACACAGATACGCAGTACTTT
v_gene: TRBV7-9; d_gene: .; abundance: many; j_gene: TRBJ2-1; CDR3aa: CASSFTQYNEQFF; CDR3nt: TGTGCCAGCAGCTTCACTCAATACAATGAGCAGTTCTTC
v_gene: TRBV20-1; d_gene: TRBD2; abundance: many; j_gene: TRBJ2-3; CDR3aa: CSATSTSGSTDTQYF; CDR3nt: TGCAGTGCTACCTCGACTAGCGGGAGCACAGATACGCAGTATTTT
v_gene: TRBV10-2; d_gene: .; abundance: many; j_gene: TRBJ1-2; CDR3aa: CASSESGTRAYGYTF; CDR3nt: TGCGCCAGCAGTGAGTCAGGGACCCGGGCCTATGGCTACACCTTC
v_gene: TRBV2; d_gene: .; abundance: .; j_gene: TRBJ2-1; CDR3aa: CASNRGVWGEQFF; CDR3nt: TGTGCCAGCAATAGGGGAGTTTGGGGAGAGCAGTTCTTC
v_gene: TRBV5-4; d_gene: .; abundance: .; j_gene: TRBJ1-1; CDR3aa: CASSLDSTETEAFF; CDR3nt: TGTGCCAGCAGCTTGGACAGTACAGAAACTGAAGCTTTCTTT
v_gene: TRBV5-1; d_gene: TRBD2; abundance: many; j_gene: TRBJ2-7; CDR3aa: CASSIQTSGPYYEQYF; CDR3nt: TGCGCCAGCAGTATACAGACTAGCGGGCCCTACTACGAGCAGTACTTC
v_gene: TRBV7-2; d_gene: TRBD2; abundance: few; j_gene: TRBJ2-3; CDR3aa: CASSLGGGGRAADTQYF; CDR3nt: TGTGCCAGCAGCTTAGGCGGGGGCGGGAGGGCCGCAGATACGCAGTATTTT
v_gene: TRBV14; d_gene: .; abundance: many; j_gene: TRBJ2-2; CDR3aa: CASSQVAATGELFF; CDR3nt: TGTGCCAGCAGCCAAGTGGCGGCAACCGGGGAGCTGTTTTTT
v_gene: TRBV28; d_gene: TRBD2; abundance: many; j_gene: TRBJ2-1; CDR3aa: CASSLAGAPYNEQFF; CDR3nt: TGTGCCAGCAGTTTAGCGGGAGCTCCCTACAATGAGCAGTTCTTC
v_gene: TRBV5-1; d_gene: TRBD1; abundance: few; j_gene: TRBJ2-5; CDR3aa: CASSLDRVETQYF; CDR3nt: TGCGCCAGCAGCCTGGACAGGGTTGAGACCCAGTACTTC
v_gene: TRBV7-2; d_gene: .; abundance: .; j_gene: TRBJ2-5; CDR3aa: CANSLVVMETQYF; CDR3nt: TGTGCCAACAGCTTAGTGGTCATGGAGACCCAGTACTTC
v_gene: TRBV3-1; d_gene: .; abundance: many; j_gene: TRBJ1-5; CDR3aa: CASSQGGGSNQPQHF; CDR3nt: TGTGCCAGCAGCCAAGGGGGGGGGAGCAATCAGCCCCAGCATTTT
v_gene: TRBV11-3; d_gene: .; abundance: many; j_gene: TRBJ1-4; CDR3aa: CASIQILVAVDEKLFF; CDR3nt: TGTGCCAGCATCCAGATTCTTGTAGCGGTCGATGAAAAACTGTTTTTT
v_gene: TRBV7-9; d_gene: TRBD1; abundance: many; j_gene: TRBJ1-2; CDR3aa: CASSKDRGHNYGYTF; CDR3nt: TGTGCCAGCAGCAAGGACAGGGGCCATAACTATGGCTACACCTTC
v_gene: TRBV5-1; d_gene: TRBD2; abundance: many; j_gene: TRBJ2-7; CDR3aa: CASSLDSGLAGGVQYF; CDR3nt: TGCGCCAGCAGCTTGGATTCCGGACTAGCGGGCGGAGTGCAGTACTTC
v_gene: TRBV14; d_gene: .; abundance: many; j_gene: TRBJ1-6; CDR3aa: CASSQVSGSPLHF; CDR3nt: TGTGCCAGCAGCCAAGTTTCTGGCTCACCCCTCCACTTT
v_gene: TRBV7-9; d_gene: .; abundance: many; j_gene: TRBJ1-2; CDR3aa: CASSPSWTESNYGYTF; CDR3nt: TGTGCCAGCAGCCCGAGCTGGACAGAGTCGAACTATGGCTACACCTTC
v_gene: TRBV20-1; d_gene: .; abundance: many; j_gene: TRBJ2-5; CDR3aa: CSARVPPQGRETQYF; CDR3nt: TGCAGTGCTAGAGTCCCGCCCCAGGGGAGGGAGACCCAGTACTTC
v_gene: TRBV12-5; d_gene: .; abundance: .; j_gene: TRBJ1-5; CDR3aa: CASGLVRGEARDSYPQHF; CDR3nt: TGTGCTAGTGGTTTGGTACGAGGTGAGGCAAGAGATTCCTATCCCCAGCATTTT
v_gene: TRBV5-6; d_gene: .; abundance: many; j_gene: TRBJ1-2; CDR3aa: CASSNGGAGYGYTF; CDR3nt: TGTGCCAGCAGTAATGGGGGCGCAGGCTATGGCTACACCTTC
v_gene: TRBV12-3/TRBV12-4; d_gene: .; abundance: many; j_gene: TRBJ1-4; CDR3aa: CASTSWGNPNEKLFF; CDR3nt: TGTGCCAGCACCTCCTGGGGGAACCCTAATGAAAAACTGTTTTTT
v_gene: TRBV12-3/TRBV12-4; d_gene: TRBD1; abundance: many; j_gene: TRBJ2-2; CDR3aa: CASSPTGQGIAGELFF; CDR3nt: TGTGCCAGCAGCCCTACAGGACAGGGGATAGCCGGGGAGCTGTTTTTT
v_gene: TRBV20-1; d_gene: .; abundance: many; j_gene: TRBJ2-1; CDR3aa: CSVGGEPSYNEQFF; CDR3nt: TGCAGTGTAGGGGGAGAACCTTCCTACAATGAGCAGTTCTTC
v_gene: TRBV7-2; d_gene: .; abundance: many; j_gene: TRBJ1-1; CDR3aa: CASSLGGRENTEAFF; CDR3nt: TGTGCCAGCAGCTTAGGTGGCAGGGAGAACACTGAAGCTTTCTTT
v_gene: TRBV29-1; d_gene: .; abundance: many; j_gene: TRBJ2-3; CDR3aa: CSAPNPTDTQYF; CDR3nt: TGCAGCGCTCCCAATCCCACAGATACGCAGTATTTT
v_gene: TRBV20-1; d_gene: .; abundance: many; j_gene: TRBJ2-3; CDR3aa: CSARAPVTTDTQYF; CDR3nt: TGCAGTGCTAGAGCCCCGGTGACCACAGATACGCAGTATTTT
v_gene: TRBV2; d_gene: .; abundance: many; j_gene: TRBJ2-1; CDR3aa: CASLTRDEQFF; CDR3nt: TGTGCCAGCCTAACTCGCGATGAGCAGTTCTTC
v_gene: TRBV7-2; d_gene: TRBD2; abundance: many; j_gene: TRBJ2-1; CDR3aa: CASSSGTRANNEQFF; CDR3nt: TGTGCCAGCAGCTCCGGGACTAGGGCTAACAATGAGCAGTTCTTC
v_gene: TRBV5-4; d_gene: TRBD2; abundance: many; j_gene: TRBJ2-1; CDR3aa: CASSLVGAGGNEQFF; CDR3nt: TGTGCCAGCAGCTTGGTTGGCGCGGGAGGCAATGAGCAGTTCTTC
v_gene: TRBV28; d_gene: TRBD1; abundance: many; j_gene: TRBJ2-4; CDR3aa: CASSSPGQSLAKNIQYF; CDR3nt: TGTGCCAGCAGTTCTCCGGGACAGAGTCTAGCCAAAAACATTCAGTACTTC
v_gene: TRBV6-2/TRBV6-3; d_gene: TRBD1; abundance: few; j_gene: TRBJ2-2; CDR3aa: CASSFRTGNTGELFF; CDR3nt: TGTGCCAGCAGTTTCCGGACAGGGAACACCGGGGAGCTGTTTTTT
v_gene: TRBV12-3/TRBV12-4; d_gene: .; abundance: many; j_gene: TRBJ2-1; CDR3aa: CASSFQWQDEQFF; CDR3nt: TGTGCCAGCAGTTTCCAATGGCAGGATGAGCAGTTCTTC
v_gene: TRBV28; d_gene: .; abundance: many; j_gene: TRBJ2-7; CDR3aa: CASSLGTLKGYSYEQYF; CDR3nt: TGTGCCAGCAGTTTGGGGACTCTAAAGGGCTATTCCTACGAGCAGTACTTC
v_gene: TRBV6-1; d_gene: .; abundance: many; j_gene: TRBJ2-1; CDR3aa: CASSEDRGQHYNEQFF; CDR3nt: TGTGCCAGCAGTGAAGACCGGGGCCAACACTACAATGAGCAGTTCTTC
v_gene: TRBV6-5; d_gene: .; abundance: many; j_gene: TRBJ1-5; CDR3aa: CASRGPNQPQHF; CDR3nt: TGTGCCAGCAGGGGCCCCAATCAGCCCCAGCATTTT
v_gene: TRBV19; d_gene: .; abundance: few; j_gene: TRBJ1-2; CDR3aa: CASSTGARGDGYTF; CDR3nt: TGTGCCAGTAGTACGGGAGCCCGAGGGGATGGCTACACCTTC
v_gene: TRBV20-1; d_gene: .; abundance: once; j_gene: TRBJ1-1; CDR3aa: CSARSTANTEALF; CDR3nt: TGCAGTGCTAGATCGACTGCGAACACTGAGGCTCTCTTT
v_gene: TRBV7-9; d_gene: TRBD1; abundance: .; j_gene: TRBJ2-7; CDR3aa: CASSQGDRDTHEQYF; CDR3nt: TGTGCCAGCAGCCAAGGGGACAGGGATACCCACGAGCAGTACTTC
v_gene: TRBV5-6; d_gene: .; abundance: .; j_gene: TRBJ2-1; CDR3aa: CASSWSTRGSYNEQFF; CDR3nt: TGTGCCAGCAGCTGGTCCACAAGGGGCTCCTACAATGAGCAGTTCTTC
v_gene: TRBV20-1; d_gene: .; abundance: .; j_gene: TRBJ1-2; CDR3aa: CRARDAYGYTF; CDR3nt: TGCAGGGCTCGGGATGCCTATGGCTACACCTTC
v_gene: TRBV7-2; d_gene: .; abundance: many; j_gene: TRBJ1-1; CDR3aa: CASSLGSAGVNTEAFF; CDR3nt: TGTGCCAGCAGCTTAGGGTCCGCAGGGGTGAACACTGAAGCTTTCTTT
v_gene: TRBV18; d_gene: .; abundance: many; j_gene: TRBJ1-1; CDR3aa: CASSRGMNTEAFF; CDR3nt: TGTGCCAGCTCAAGGGGCATGAACACTGAAGCTTTCTTT
v_gene: TRBV2; d_gene: .; abundance: many; j_gene: TRBJ1-1; CDR3aa: CASSDGFGNTEAFF; CDR3nt: TGTGCCAGCAGTGACGGGTTCGGGAACACTGAAGCTTTCTTT
v_gene: TRBV5-1; d_gene: TRBD2; abundance: .; j_gene: TRBJ2-1; CDR3aa: CASSLETSGGAFLSDEQFF; CDR3nt: TGCGCCAGCAGCTTGGAGACTAGCGGGGGGGCCTTTCTATCGGATGAGCAGTTCTTC
v_gene: TRBV15; d_gene: .; abundance: few; j_gene: TRBJ1-4; CDR3aa: CATSSHDRDPVEKLFF; CDR3nt: TGTGCCACCAGCAGCCACGACAGAGACCCTGTTGAAAAACTGTTTTTT
v_gene: TRBV6-2/TRBV6-3; d_gene: TRBD1; abundance: many; j_gene: TRBJ2-2; CDR3aa: CASSRQGANTGELFF; CDR3nt: TGTGCCAGCAGTCGACAGGGGGCGAACACCGGGGAGCTGTTTTTT
v_gene: TRBV20-1; d_gene: .; abundance: many; j_gene: TRBJ1-5; CDR3aa: CSAKSNENQPQHF; CDR3nt: TGCAGTGCTAAGAGTAACGAGAATCAGCCCCAGCATTTT
v_gene: TRBV20-1; d_gene: .; abundance: many; j_gene: TRBJ2-3; CDR3aa: CSAKDGGVGTDTQYF; CDR3nt: TGCAGTGCTAAAGATGGGGGTGTTGGGACAGATACGCAGTATTTT
v_gene: TRBV7-8; d_gene: .; abundance: many; j_gene: TRBJ1-5; CDR3aa: CASSLVLSSSNQPQHF; CDR3nt: TGTGCCAGCAGCTTAGTTCTCAGCTCTAGCAATCAGCCCCAGCATTTT